This is a list of T cell receptor beta chains from one sample in a study of OX40 agonist ivuxolimab in advanced cancers. The method was immunoSEQ multiplex PCR; TCRdb's version includes in-frame clones alone and lacks a portion of them. The sample includes 60,000 to 70,000 clones, roughly 90% of them seen just once. The sequenced sample was CD4+ or CD8+ T cells sorted from blood, obtained in a trial of the OX40 agonist ivuxolimab. These receptor sequences come from an adult with an advanced solid tumor such as melanoma, head and neck, liver or kidney cancer. Each CDR3 is given with its conserved first and last residue. A D gene is named only where the DNA matches it firmly. Only part of the rows carry a size: once, few, many, or a class if the clone is expanded.

>TRBJ2-7|NA|NA|TRBV6-4
CASSHRAGYEQYF
TGTGCCAGCAGTCATCGGGCTGGCTACGAGCAGTACTTC
>TRBJ1-5|NA|NA|TRBV19
CASSIDSRTEGNQPQHF
TGTGCCAGTAGTATTGATTCCCGGACTGAGGGGAATCAGCCCCAGCATTTT
>TRBJ1-1|TRBD1|NA|TRBV2
CASSGDQEQGAGTEAFF
TGTGCCAGCAGTGGAGACCAAGAACAGGGGGCTGGCACTGAAGCTTTCTTT
>TRBJ2-2|TRBD2|NA|TRBV5-5
CASSKTDILAGDTGELFF
TGTGCCAGCAGTAAGACTGACATACTAGCGGGGGACACCGGGGAGCTGTTTTTT
>TRBJ2-7|NA|NA|TRBV6-5
CASSYWGVSYEQYF
TGTGCCAGCAGTTACTGGGGGGTCTCCTACGAGCAGTACTTC
>TRBJ2-2|NA|NA|TRBV27
CASSLFSGELFF
TGTGCCAGCAGTTTATTTTCCGGGGAGCTGTTTTTT
>TRBJ2-1|TRBD2|NA|TRBV27
CASTKSGSSYNEQFF
TGTGCCAGCACCAAAAGCGGGAGCTCCTACAATGAGCAGTTCTTC
>TRBJ1-1|NA|NA|TRBV11-2
CASSFTPGTDRKAFF
TGTGCCAGCAGCTTCACCCCCGGGACGGACCGTAAAGCTTTCTTT
>TRBJ2-1|TRBD2|NA|TRBV23-1
CASILAEGYNEQFF
TGCGCCAGCATCCTAGCGGAAGGATACAATGAGCAGTTCTTC
>TRBJ1-2|NA|few|TRBV7-9
CASSLDPARTPNYGYTF
TGTGCCAGCAGCTTAGACCCGGCCAGGACACCGAACTATGGCTACACCTTC
>TRBJ2-1|TRBD2|NA|TRBV28
CASSPTSGSVNNEQFF
TGTGCCAGCAGTCCGACTAGCGGGAGTGTGAACAATGAGCAGTTCTTC
>TRBJ2-5|TRBD2|NA|TRBV5-1
CASSRTSGFQETQYF
TGCGCCAGCAGCCGGACTAGCGGGTTCCAAGAGACCCAGTACTTC
>TRBJ2-1|NA|NA|TRBV4-1
CASSQAYTSMDEQFF
TGCGCCAGCAGCCAAGCGTATACTAGCATGGATGAGCAGTTCTTC
>TRBJ2-1|NA|NA|TRBV4-3
CASSQDFYNEQFF
TGCGCCAGCAGCCAAGACTTCTACAATGAGCAGTTCTTC
>TRBJ1-3|NA|NA|TRBV5-1
CASSFGQSSGNTIYF
TGCGCCAGCAGCTTTGGACAGAGCTCTGGAAACACCATATATTTT
>TRBJ2-5|TRBD1|NA|TRBV10-3
CAISDRGLETQYF
TGTGCCATCAGCGACAGGGGGCTTGAGACCCAGTACTTC
>TRBJ1-5|TRBD1|NA|TRBV15
CATSRRTGDPNQPQHF
TGTGCCACCAGCAGGCGGACAGGGGACCCCAATCAGCCCCAGCATTTT
>TRBJ2-1|TRBD2|NA|TRBV5-1
CASIWGAGDNEQFF
TGCGCCAGCATATGGGGAGCGGGAGACAATGAGCAGTTCTTC
>TRBJ1-5|NA|NA|TRBV4-1
CASSQIFQGDQPQHF
TGCGCCAGCAGCCAAATCTTTCAGGGAGATCAGCCCCAGCATTTT
>TRBJ2-1|TRBD2|NA|TRBV7-2
CASSLEPSGIANEQFF
TGTGCCAGCAGCTTAGAGCCTAGCGGGATCGCCAATGAGCAGTTCTTC
>TRBJ2-3|TRBD1|NA|TRBV27
CASSSGQGVRDTQYF
TGTGCCAGCAGTTCGGGGCAGGGGGTGAGAGATACGCAGTATTTT
>TRBJ2-3|TRBD2|NA|TRBV27
CASNIGAGGYTDTQYF
TGTGCCAGCAACATAGGAGCGGGAGGGTACACAGATACGCAGTATTTT